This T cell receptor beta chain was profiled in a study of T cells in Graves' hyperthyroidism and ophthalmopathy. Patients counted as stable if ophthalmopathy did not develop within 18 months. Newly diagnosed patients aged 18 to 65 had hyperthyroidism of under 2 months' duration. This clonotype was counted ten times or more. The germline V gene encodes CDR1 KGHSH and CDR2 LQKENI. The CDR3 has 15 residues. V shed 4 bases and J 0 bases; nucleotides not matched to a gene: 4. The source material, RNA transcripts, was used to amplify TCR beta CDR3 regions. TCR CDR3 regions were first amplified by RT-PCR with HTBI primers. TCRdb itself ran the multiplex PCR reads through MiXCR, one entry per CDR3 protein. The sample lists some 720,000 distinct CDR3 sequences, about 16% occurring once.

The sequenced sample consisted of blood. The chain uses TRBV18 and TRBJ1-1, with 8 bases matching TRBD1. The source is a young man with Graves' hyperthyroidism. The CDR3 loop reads CASSRDRGLNTEAFF. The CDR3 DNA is TGTGCCAGCTCACGCGACAGGGGACTGAACACTGAAGCTTTCTTT. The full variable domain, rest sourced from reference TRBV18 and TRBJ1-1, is NAGVMQNPRHLVRRRGQEARLRCSPMKGHSHVYWYRQLPEEGLKFMVYLQKENIIDESGMPKERFSAEFPKEGPSILRIQQVVRGDSAAYFCASSRDRGLNTEAFFGQGTRLTVV.